Listed below are T cell receptor beta chains from one sample, sequenced in a study of siplizumab effects on memory and regulatory T cells. Produced via immunoSEQ multiplex PCR; TCRdb's table is partial and in-frame only. This sample yields some 96,000 clones, of which 91% are seen a single time; approximately 0.15% belongs to the top ten. Sequencing was performed on CD4+ T cells sorted from blood. These receptors came from a human donor in good health. Both conserved end residues are part of each CDR3. Fields, in order: D gene, V gene, clone size, J gene, CDR3 protein, CDR3 DNA. A D gene is named only where the DNA matches it firmly. Only some rows state a clone size, as once, few, many or a class for expanded clones.

>NA|TRBV4-3|NA|TRBJ1-5
CASSQGYRDQPQHF
TGCGCCAGCAGCCAGGGTTACAGGGATCAGCCCCAGCATTTT
>NA|TRBV9|NA|TRBJ1-4
CASSGGLTTTNEKLFF
TGTGCCAGCAGCGGGGGTTTGACAACAACTAATGAAAAACTGTTTTTT
>NA|TRBV5-4|NA|TRBJ1-6
CASSLGRGGQTNSPLHF
TGTGCCAGCAGCTTGGGCCGGGGAGGGCAAACCAATTCACCCCTCCACTTT
>NA|TRBV19|NA|TRBJ1-5
CASSSGGAGQPQHF
TGTGCCAGTAGTTCCGGAGGGGCAGGGCAGCCCCAGCATTTT
>TRBD1|TRBV19|NA|TRBJ1-1
CASHQGAAEVFF
TGTGCCAGTCATCAGGGGGCCGCTGAAGTTTTCTTT
>TRBD1|TRBV12-5|NA|TRBJ2-7
CASEGQGRSYF
TGTGCTAGTGAGGGACAGGGCCGGTCGTACTTC
>TRBD1|TRBV11-2|NA|TRBJ2-3
CASSFGTASTDTQYF
TGTGCCAGCAGTTTCGGGACAGCTAGCACAGATACGCAGTATTTT
>NA|TRBV5-1|NA|TRBJ2-1
CASSLGPSGNEQFF
TGCGCCAGCAGCTTGGGACCCTCAGGGAATGAGCAGTTCTTC
>TRBD1|TRBV7-2|NA|TRBJ2-2
CASSRRVVTGGTGELFF
TGTGCCAGCAGCCGCCGCGTCGTGACAGGGGGGACCGGGGAGCTGTTTTTT
>NA|TRBV28|NA|TRBJ1-2
CASFRQTGYGYTF
TGTGCCAGTTTCCGACAAACAGGGTATGGCTACACCTTC
>NA|TRBV5-1|NA|TRBJ2-5
CASSLGVGSEETQYF
TGCGCCAGCAGCTTGGGGGTAGGGTCGGAAGAGACCCAGTACTTC
>NA|TRBV19|NA|TRBJ1-4
CASNQPGTHATNEKLFF
TGTGCCAGTAACCAGCCCGGGACCCATGCAACTAATGAAAAACTGTTTTTT
>NA|TRBV11-3|NA|TRBJ2-3
CASSSLFTDTQYF
TGTGCCAGCAGCTCCTTATTTACAGATACGCAGTATTTT
>NA|TRBV11-1|NA|TRBJ2-5
CASSSVYSMGGETQYF
TGTGCCAGCAGCTCCGTGTACAGCATGGGGGGAGAGACCCAGTACTTC
>TRBD1|TRBV27|NA|TRBJ1-5
CASSLSTGVSNQPQHF
TGTGCCAGCAGTTTATCGACAGGGGTTAGCAATCAGCCCCAGCATTTT
>NA|TRBV19|NA|TRBJ1-1
CASSMFQGGDTEAFF
TGTGCCAGTAGTATGTTTCAGGGAGGGGACACTGAAGCTTTCTTT
>TRBD1|TRBV7-2|NA|TRBJ2-4
CASSATGLAKNIQYF
TGTGCCAGCAGCGCGACAGGGTTGGCCAAAAACATTCAGTACTTC
>NA|TRBV2|NA|TRBJ1-2
CASREPRVRGECYTF
TGTGCCAGCAGAGAGCCCAGGGTAAGGGGCGAATGCTACACCTTC
>NA|TRBV25-1|NA|TRBJ2-5
CASSVMAPETQYF
TGTGCCAGCAGTGTCATGGCCCCAGAGACCCAGTACTTC
>NA|TRBV6-6|NA|TRBJ1-1
CASTGAGTEAFF
TGTGCCAGCACGGGGGCTGGCACTGAAGCTTTCTTT
>NA|TRBV18|NA|TRBJ2-2
CASSPTGELFF
TGTGCCAGCTCACCCACCGGGGAGCTGTTTTTT
>NA|TRBV18|NA|TRBJ2-3
CASSPLGVADTQYF
TGTGCCAGCTCACCACTGGGGGTAGCAGATACGCAGTATTTT
>NA|TRBV2|few|TRBJ2-1
CASRGGGASGNEQFF
TGTGCCAGCAGAGGAGGGGGGGCTTCGGGCAATGAGCAGTTCTTC
>NA|TRBV7-2|NA|TRBJ2-1
CASSLGGAGRNEQFF
TGTGCCAGCAGCTTAGGAGGAGCAGGAAGGAATGAGCAGTTCTTC
>NA|TRBV5-4|NA|TRBJ2-5
CASTSPGGVMETQYF
TGTGCCAGCACCTCACCGGGTGGGGTAATGGAGACCCAGTACTTC